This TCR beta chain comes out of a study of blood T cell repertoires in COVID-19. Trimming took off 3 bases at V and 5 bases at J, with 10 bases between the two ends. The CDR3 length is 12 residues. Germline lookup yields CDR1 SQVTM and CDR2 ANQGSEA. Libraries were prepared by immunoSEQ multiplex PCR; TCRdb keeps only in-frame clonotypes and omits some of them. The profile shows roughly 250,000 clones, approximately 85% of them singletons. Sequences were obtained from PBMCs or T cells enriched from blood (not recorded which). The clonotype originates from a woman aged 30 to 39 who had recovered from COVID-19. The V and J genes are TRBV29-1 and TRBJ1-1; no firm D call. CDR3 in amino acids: CSVEVRKTEAFF. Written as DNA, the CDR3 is TGCAGCGTTGAGGTCAGAAAAACTGAAGCTTTCTTT.